The source of this T cell receptor (beta chain) is a study of siplizumab effects on memory and regulatory T cells. Study-level points and caveats: Alloreactive sequences that could be traced to unstimulated CD4+ memory cells showed a significant reduction under siplizumab.

Comment on this clone: The antigen is not known.

The V end was cut by 7 bases, the J end by 1 base, with 13 bases between. Germline assignment: CDR1 MNHEY and CDR2 SVGAGI. This CDR3 has 14 amino acids. The table came from immunoSEQ multiplex PCR; TCRdb's copy has only in-frame clones and leaves some out. The table includes around 100,000 clones, 91% detected once. This chain connects TRBV6-5 to TRBJ1-1; possibly TRBD1 for D (6 bases). The sequenced sample consisted of CD4+ T cells sorted from blood. This sequence originates from a human donor in good health. Some clones in this sample may be carry-over from other donors' samples. CDR3 region: CASNRQGKNTEAFF. In nucleotides, the CDR3 is TGTGCCAGCAATCGTCAGGGGAAGAACACTGAAGCTTTCTTT.